A single sample is the source of the 13 T cell receptor beta chains below, sequenced in a study of OX40 agonist ivuxolimab in advanced cancers. Library method: the immunoSEQ multiplex PCR assay. Entries here come from immuneACCESS through TCRdb and include only in-frame sequences with V and J called. Some clones fail to appear in such tables; in the studies checked, an unresolved V gene covers under half of the shortfall, and the cause of the remainder is unknown. The sample table shows 25,000 to 35,000 clones, and less than 90% are seen once. 15% to 20% of the sample is taken by the ten largest. The sample consisted of CD4+ or CD8+ T cells sorted from blood, taken in a trial of the OX40 agonist ivuxolimab. The receptors here all came from an adult with an advanced solid tumor such as melanoma, head and neck, liver or kidney cancer.

The gene calls are TRBV5-6 and TRBJ2-3; the match to TRBD1 covers 8 bases. CDR3 length: 14 amino acids. Trimming at V came to 7 bases and at J to 2 bases, leaving 6 bases not matched to a gene. Germline lookup yields CDR1 SGHDT and CDR2 YYEEEE. CDR3 protein: CASSWGQVTDTQYF. The CDR3 DNA follows: TGTGCCAGCTCATGGGGACAGGTCACAGATACGCAGTATTTT.

V is TRBV7-9 and J is TRBJ2-1, with 7 nucleotides matching TRBD1. This CDR3 has 15 amino acids. The V gene end was trimmed by 3 bases and the J gene end by 7 bases; junction bases not matched to a gene: 9. Germline V gene data show CDR1 as SEHNR and CDR2 as FQNEAQ (reference sequence). The CDR3 here is CASSFREQGINEQFF. CDR3 coding DNA: TGTGCCAGCAGCTTCCGAGAACAGGGGATAAATGAGCAGTTCTTC. The whole variable domain, remainder taken from reference TRBV7-9 and TRBJ2-1, is DTGVSQNPRHKITKRGQNVTFRCDPISEHNRLYWYRQTLGQGPEFLTYFQNEAQLEKSRLLSDRFSAERPKGSFSTLEIQRTEQGDSAMYLCASSFREQGINEQFFGPGTRLTVL.

The chain is built from TRBV5-5 and TRBJ1-5; the D is unclear. Per the germline V gene, CDR1 is SGHKS and CDR2 is YYEKEE (reference sequence). Trimming pared 2 bases from V and 0 bases from J, leaving 12 bases between. This CDR3 spans 16 amino acids. Here the CDR3 reads CASSFLPTTSNQPQHF. The CDR3 DNA reads as TGTGCCAGCAGCTTCTTACCGACAACTAGCAATCAGCCCCAGCATTTT.

This chain uses TRBV11-2 with TRBJ2-3; 10 bases fit TRBD2. Germline V gene sequence: CDR1 SGHAT, CDR2 FQNNGV. V was pared by 2 bases and J by 2 bases, with 4 bases of the junction left unmatched. The CDR3 sequence is 16 residues long. The CDR3 protein is CASSLTSGVPTDTQYF. In DNA form, the CDR3 reads TGTGCCAGCAGCTTAACTAGCGGGGTTCCCACAGATACGCAGTATTTT.

This clone has just a few counts. The V call is TRBV28, the J call TRBJ1-5; D not certain. CDR1 MDHEN and CDR2 SYDVKM come from the germline V gene. Trimming removed 3 bases from V and 6 bases from J, with 3 bases in between. The CDR3 loop spans 11 amino acids. The CDR3 nucleotides are TGTGCCAGCAGTTTCCCTCAGCCCCAGCATTTT. Translation: CASSFPQPQHF.

V usage is TRBV2 and J usage is TRBJ1-1; TRBD1 matches at 7 bases. The J segment lost 0 bases and the V segment lost 8 bases, leaving 3 bases of the junction unmatched. There are 13 residues in the CDR3. Germline lookup yields CDR1 SNHLY and CDR2 FYNNEI. The CDR3 DNA is TGTGCCAGCCCAGGGGGTATGAACACTGAAGCTTTCTTT. Protein sequence: CASPGGMNTEAFF.

This clone was seen only a few times. The gene calls are TRBV28 and TRBJ1-6; D unclear. This CDR3 has 13 amino acids. Looked up from germline, CDR1 is MDHEN and CDR2 is SYDVKM. The V gene lost 5 bases and the J gene lost 7 bases, with 9 bases spanning the gap. The DNA for the CDR3 is TGTGCCAGCAGTCTACTACAAAATTCACCCCTCCACTTT. This translates into CASSLLQNSPLHF.

This clone was detected only a few times. This rearrangement joins TRBV5-1 to TRBJ1-5; D gene unclear. The CDR3 covers 16 residues. From germline, CDR1 is SGHRS and CDR2 YFSETQ. The V end lost 0 bases, the J end lost 2 bases, and 12 bases lay between the germline ends. The CDR3 bases are TGCGCCAGCAGCTTGGAAGGGTTAGGCGGCAATCAGCCCCAGCATTTT. Residues: CASSLEGLGGNQPQHF.

V and J are TRBV7-2 and TRBJ1-1; D uncertain. CDR1 and CDR2 from the germline V gene are SGHTA and FQGNSA. Trimming cost V 3 bases and J 4 bases, with 3 bases left between them. The CDR3 contains 11 residues. DNA of the CDR3: TGTGCCAGCAGCTTTGGCACTGAAGCTTTCTTT. It specifies CASSFGTEAFF.

This clone was picked up a small number of times. The V and J genes are TRBV7-9 and TRBJ2-3; no clear D. This CDR3 spans 14 amino acids. The germline V gene has CDR1 SEHNR and CDR2 FQNEAQ (reference sequence). The germline V and J ends were trimmed by 1 base and 2 bases, with 7 bases remaining between them. The DNA of the CDR3 is TGTGCCAGCAGCTTAGAGAGTCCCACAGATACGCAGTATTTT. Protein sequence: CASSLESPTDTQYF.

This clone was detected once. This sequence joins TRBV5-4 and TRBJ2-7; D possibly corresponds to TRBD2 (6 bases). Germline V gene data show CDR1 as SGHNT and CDR2 as YYREEE (reference sequence). V shed 4 bases and J shed 3 bases, with 17 bases lying between them. CDR3 length: 15 residues. CDR3 loop: CASSVPGTVIYEQYF. The CDR3 bases are TGTGCCAGCAGCGTACCGGGGACTGTGATCTACGAGCAGTACTTC.

The chain uses TRBV27 and TRBJ1-5, with D perhaps TRBD1 (6 bases). With 8 bases removed from V and 7 bases from J, the gap between germline ends came to 15 bases. Germline V CDR1 and CDR2: MNHEY, SMNVEV (reference sequence). The length of the CDR3 is 13 residues. The CDR3 loop reads CASAPGGGQPQHF. Written as DNA, the CDR3 is TGTGCCAGCGCCCCGGGGGGCGGACAGCCCCAGCATTTT.

The chain joins TRBV7-6 to TRBJ1-3; D is uncertain. Germline values: CDR1 SGHVS, CDR2 FNYEAQ. Trimming pared 7 bases from V and 4 bases from J, leaving 8 bases between. There are 12 residues in the CDR3. CDR3 bases: TGTGCCAGCACTCCACTCGGAAACACCATATATTTT. Protein: CASTPLGNTIYF. The variable domain in full, completed from reference TRBV7-6 and TRBJ1-3, reads GAGVSQSPRYKVTKRGQDVALRCDPISGHVSLYWYRQALGQGPEFLTYFNYEAQQDKSGLPNDRFSAERPEGSISTLTIQRTEQRDSAMYRCASTPLGNTIYFGEGSWLTVV.